The T cell receptor beta chain under discussion was sequenced for a study of blood T cell repertoires in COVID-19 (dated by TCRdb to between 2020 and 2021). About the study as a whole: Collaborator samples came from the United States, Italy and Spain and covered acute and convalescent phases of COVID-19. The material from the prospective study consisted of cDNA or gDNA derived from T cells, B-cell-depleted T cells, or PBMCs. The dataset comprised deeply sampled blood TCRbeta repertoires from subjects exposed to, actively infected with, or recovered from COVID-19. The repertoires were released in a freely available public database meant as a resource for research on the immune response to SARS-CoV-2. The samples were drawn from two sources: the first 160 participants of the ongoing ImmuneRACE study, and over 950 subjects contributed by 6 global collaborators. Nearly every sample came with metadata listing a de-identified subject ID, COVID-19 status, age in years and sex. Where HLA class I and class II types were available, the types were taken from metadata supplied by the sample provider, not from assay-based typing. Study-level results and caveats: The amount of clinical and demographic metadata varied by source and participant and was provided uncurated.

Collaborating institutions collected whole blood in K2EDTA tubes following their own protocols. For TCRbeta analysis, collaborator samples were shipped as frozen whole blood, as isolated PBMCs, or as DNA extracted from either sample type. A word on this clone: The antigen it binds to is not known. No much larger clone is present one base from it, and per-base qualities are unavailable.

V has 2 bases trimmed and J has 3 bases trimmed; junction bases matching no gene number 6. From a lookup of the germline V gene (reference sequence), CDR1 and CDR2 are WNHNN and SYGVQD. From the cysteine up to the phenylalanine, the CDR3 has a length of 18 residues. The kept DNA is CDR3 alone, 54 bases in frame from the first base. TCRbeta CDR3 regions were amplified from genomic DNA using the immunoSEQ Assay, a bias-controlled multiplex PCR. The authors' analysis ran thus. The number of nucleated cells in each sample was estimated by amplification of reference gene primers within the assay. Sequence reads were collapsed and filtered to measure the absolute abundance of every unique TCRbeta CDR3 rearrangement. Productive Simpson clonality was computed per sample as the square root of Simpson's diversity index over productive rearrangements. Imported from immuneACCESS, the table was reduced by TCRdb to in-frame sequences with V and J called. These copies leave out some clones; in studies compared against another copy, an unresolved V gene accounts for under half, and the cause of the remainder is not known. The DNA was the basis for D and trimming; V, J and clone size are from that table. The sample contains tens of thousands of clones, roughly 80% of them found a single time. Around a sixth of the sample belongs to the ten largest clones.

Material: peripheral blood. The TCR originated in a man in his 60s with acute or convalescent COVID-19. The chain is made from TRBV10-1 and TRBJ2-3; TRBD2 lines up with 15 middle nucleotides. The base sequence is TGCGCCAGCAGTGAGGGGACTAGCGGGAGGTATCTAACAGATACGCAGTATTTT. Its protein reads: CASSEGTSGRYLTDTQYF.